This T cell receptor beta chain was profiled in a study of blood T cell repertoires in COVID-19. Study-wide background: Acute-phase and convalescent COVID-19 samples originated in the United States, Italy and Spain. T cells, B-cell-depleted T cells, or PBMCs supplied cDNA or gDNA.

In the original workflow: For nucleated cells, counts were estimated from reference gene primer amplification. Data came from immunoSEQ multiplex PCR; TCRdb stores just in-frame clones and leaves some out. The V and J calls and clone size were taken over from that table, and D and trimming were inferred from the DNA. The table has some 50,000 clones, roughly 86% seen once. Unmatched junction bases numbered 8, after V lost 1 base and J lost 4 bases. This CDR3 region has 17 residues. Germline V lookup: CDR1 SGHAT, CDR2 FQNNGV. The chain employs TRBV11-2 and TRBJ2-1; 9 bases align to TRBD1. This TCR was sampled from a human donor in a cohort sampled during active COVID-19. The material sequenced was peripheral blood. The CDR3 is CASSLGLPGQGYNEQFF. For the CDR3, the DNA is TGTGCCAGCAGCTTAGGTCTTCCCGGACAGGGGTACAATGAGCAGTTCTTC.